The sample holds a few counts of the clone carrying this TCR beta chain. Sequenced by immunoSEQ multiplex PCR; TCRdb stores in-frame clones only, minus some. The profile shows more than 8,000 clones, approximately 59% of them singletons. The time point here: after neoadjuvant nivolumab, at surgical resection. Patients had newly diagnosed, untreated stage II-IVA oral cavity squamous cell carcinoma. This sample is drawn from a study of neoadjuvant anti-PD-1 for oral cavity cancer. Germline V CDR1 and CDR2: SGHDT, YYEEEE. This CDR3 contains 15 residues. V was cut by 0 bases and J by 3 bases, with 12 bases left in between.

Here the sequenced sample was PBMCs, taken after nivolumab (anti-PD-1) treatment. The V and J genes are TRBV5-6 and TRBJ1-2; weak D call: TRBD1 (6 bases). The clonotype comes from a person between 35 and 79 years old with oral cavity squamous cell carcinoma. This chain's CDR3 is CASSLGSGVDYGYTF. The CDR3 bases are TGTGCCAGCAGCTTGGGGTCAGGGGTAGACTATGGCTACACCTTC.